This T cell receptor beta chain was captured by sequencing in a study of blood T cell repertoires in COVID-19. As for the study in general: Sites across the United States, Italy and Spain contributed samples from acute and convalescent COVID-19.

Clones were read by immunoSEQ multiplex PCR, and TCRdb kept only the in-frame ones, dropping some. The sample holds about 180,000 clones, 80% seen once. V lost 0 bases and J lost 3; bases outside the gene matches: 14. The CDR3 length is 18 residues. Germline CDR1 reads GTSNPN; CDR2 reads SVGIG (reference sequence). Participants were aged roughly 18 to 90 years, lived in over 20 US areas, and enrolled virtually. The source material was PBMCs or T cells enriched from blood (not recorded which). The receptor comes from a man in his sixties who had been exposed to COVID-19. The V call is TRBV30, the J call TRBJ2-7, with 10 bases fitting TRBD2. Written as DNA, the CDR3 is TGTGCCTGGAGTGTACGCCTAGCGGGAGCGGGGGTAAGCTACGAGCAGTACTTC. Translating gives CAWSVRLAGAGVSYEQYF.